This T cell receptor beta chain emerged from a study of blood T cell repertoires in COVID-19. Study as a whole: Samples representing acute and convalescent COVID-19 were sourced from the United States, Italy and Spain.

A Seattle source enrolled patients during active infection and followed them longitudinally. Original processing methods: Amplification of reference gene primers was used by the study to estimate nucleated cell counts. Using immunoSEQ multiplex PCR, the repertoire was profiled, and TCRdb retains in-frame clones only, with some absent. Clone size and the V and J calls come from that table; the DNA yielded D and trimming. The data contain some 400,000 clones, about 89% of them singletons. The CDR3 is made up of 13 amino acids. Trimming took 3 bases from V and 6 from J; bases not matched to a gene: 0. CDR1 SGHTA and CDR2 FQGTGA come from the germline V gene.

The chain joins TRBV7-3 to TRBJ2-1; 9 bases are shared with TRBD2. Input material: peripheral blood. This clonotype originated in a woman aged 25 to 39 with COVID-19, enrolled during active disease. The CDR3 loop is CASSFSGGNEQFF. CDR3 coding DNA: TGTGCCAGCAGCTTTAGCGGGGGCAATGAGCAGTTCTTC.